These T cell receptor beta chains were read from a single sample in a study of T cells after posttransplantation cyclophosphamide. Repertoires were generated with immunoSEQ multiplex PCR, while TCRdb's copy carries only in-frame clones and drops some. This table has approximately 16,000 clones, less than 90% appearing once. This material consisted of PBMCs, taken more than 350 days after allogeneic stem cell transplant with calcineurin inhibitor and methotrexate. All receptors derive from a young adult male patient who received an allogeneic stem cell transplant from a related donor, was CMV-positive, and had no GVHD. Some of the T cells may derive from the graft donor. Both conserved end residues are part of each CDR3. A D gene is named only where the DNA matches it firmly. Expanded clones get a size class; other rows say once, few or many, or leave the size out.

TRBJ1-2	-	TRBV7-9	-	TGTGCCAGCAGCTTAGGGGTGGGCAATGGCTACACCTTC	CASSLGVGNGYTF
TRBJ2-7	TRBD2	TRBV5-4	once	TGTGCCAGCAGCACGGCAGCGGGAGGGACCCCCTACGAGCAGTACTTC	CASSTAAGGTPYEQYF
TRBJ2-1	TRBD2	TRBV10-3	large	TGTGCCATCAGTAGCGGGAGAAGCGACAGTGAGCAGTTCTTC	CAISSGRSDSEQFF
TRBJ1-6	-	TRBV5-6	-	TGTGCCAGCAGCTTGGGTCCCTGGCCACCCCTCCACTTT	CASSLGPWPPLHF
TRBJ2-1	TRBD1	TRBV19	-	TGTGCCAGTAGTATAGTATGGGACAGCAGTGAGCAGTTCTTC	CASSIVWDSSEQFF
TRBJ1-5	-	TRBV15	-	TGTGCCACCAGCTCTCGGCGAACAGGCAGTCAAAATCAGCCCCAGCATTTT	CATSSRRTGSQNQPQHF
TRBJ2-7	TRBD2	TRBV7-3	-	TGTGCCAGCAGCTCTGAGGGACTAGCGGGGCTCCCGATCTCCTACGAGCAGTACTTC	CASSSEGLAGLPISYEQYF
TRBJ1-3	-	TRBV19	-	TGTGCCAGTAGTACGACAGGTGACTCTGGAAACACCATATATTTT	CASSTTGDSGNTIYF
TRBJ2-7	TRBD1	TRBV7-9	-	TGTGCCAGCAGCTTAGTTGGCAGGGGGAAATACGAGCAGTACTTC	CASSLVGRGKYEQYF
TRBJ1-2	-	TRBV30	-	TGTGCCTGTAATAAGGAGAACCTCTTAGATGGCTACACCTTC	CACNKENLLDGYTF
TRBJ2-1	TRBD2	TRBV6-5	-	TGTGCCAGCAGTTCTCGGACTAGCGGGAAGGGTGGTGGGCAGTTCTTC	CASSSRTSGKGGGQFF
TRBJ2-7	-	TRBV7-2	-	TGTGCCAGCAGCTTGAGCCGACGAAGGGGTGGCGAGCAGTACTTC	CASSLSRRRGGEQYF
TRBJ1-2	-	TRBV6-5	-	TGTGCCAGCAGTTACGGAGGGGCGGACTATGGCTACACCTTC	CASSYGGADYGYTF
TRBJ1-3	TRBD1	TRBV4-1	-	TGCGCCAGCAGCCAAGATCCGACAGGGGCGTCCAGCTCTGGAAACACCATATATTTT	CASSQDPTGASSSGNTIYF
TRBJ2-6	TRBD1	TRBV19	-	TGTGCCAGTACCTGGGACAGAGTCTCTGGGGCCAACGTCCTGACTTTC	CASTWDRVSGANVLTF
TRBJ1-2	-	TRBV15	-	TGTGCCACCAGCAGAGACAGCGCCCCGGGTTGGGCCTTC	CATSRDSAPGWAF
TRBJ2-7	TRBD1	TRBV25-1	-	TGTGCCAGCAGTGACAAATGGAGTCCGGGACAGCTTTACGAGCAGTACTTC	CASSDKWSPGQLYEQYF
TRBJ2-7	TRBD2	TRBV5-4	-	TGTGCCAGCAGCCCTTGGACTAGCGGGAACTACGAGCAGTACTTC	CASSPWTSGNYEQYF
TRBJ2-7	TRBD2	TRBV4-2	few	TGTGCCAGCAGCCGAATACTAGCGGCCTCCTACGAGCAGTACTTC	CASSRILAASYEQYF
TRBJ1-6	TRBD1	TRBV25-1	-	TGTGCCAGCAACAGGGGGAATTCACCCCTCCACTTT	CASNRGNSPLHF
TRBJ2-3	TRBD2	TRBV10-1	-	TGCGCCAGCAGTAATGGACTAGCGGGCACAGATACGCAGTATTTT	CASSNGLAGTDTQYF
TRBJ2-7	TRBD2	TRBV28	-	TGTGCCAGCGGCGGGAGGTTCTCCTACGAGCAGTACTTC	CASGGRFSYEQYF
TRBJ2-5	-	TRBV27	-	TGTGCCAGCAGCGAAACCTCTTGGGGGGTCACCCAGTACTTC	CASSETSWGVTQYF
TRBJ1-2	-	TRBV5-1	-	TGCGCCAGCAGCTTGGGACTACACGACCTCGACCTCGATGGCTACACCTTC	CASSLGLHDLDLDGYTF
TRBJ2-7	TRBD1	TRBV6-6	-	TGTGCCAGCAGTTACGGGGACAGACGGGGCGAGCAGTACTTC	CASSYGDRRGEQYF
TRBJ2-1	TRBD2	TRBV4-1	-	TGCGCCAGCAGCCAGATAGGTAGCGGGACCCAGAGTGAGCAGTTCTTC	CASSQIGSGTQSEQFF
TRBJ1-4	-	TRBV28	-	TGTGCCAGCAGCCAAGGCTCCACAGGGTGGGAAAAACTGTTTTTT	CASSQGSTGWEKLFF
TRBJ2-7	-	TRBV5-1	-	TGCGCCAGCAGCTTGGCCGGGAACGAGCAGTACTTC	CASSLAGNEQYF
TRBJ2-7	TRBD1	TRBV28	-	TGTGCCAGCAAATGGGGCGGAACAGGGGCCTACGAGCAGTACTTC	CASKWGGTGAYEQYF
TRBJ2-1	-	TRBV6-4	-	TGTGCCAGCAGTGCGAGGCAGGGTGCGAATGAGCAGTTCTTC	CASSARQGANEQFF
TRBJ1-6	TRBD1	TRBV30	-	TGTGCCTGGAGTGCCGGGACAGGAGGATTGGATTCACCCCTCCACTTT	CAWSAGTGGLDSPLHF
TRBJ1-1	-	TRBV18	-	TGTGCCAGCTCACCAACAGGGACGAACACTGAAGCTTTCTTT	CASSPTGTNTEAFF
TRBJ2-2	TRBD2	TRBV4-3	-	TGCGCCAGCAGCCACCCTAGCGGTCAGAACACCGGGGAGCTGTTTTTT	CASSHPSGQNTGELFF
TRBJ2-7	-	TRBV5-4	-	TGTGCCAGCAGCTCACCGGGAGCAAGGGAGCAGTACTTC	CASSSPGAREQYF
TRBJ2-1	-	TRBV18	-	TGTGCCAGCTCACCGGCACCGAATGAGCAGTTCTTC	CASSPAPNEQFF
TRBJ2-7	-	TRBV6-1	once	TGTGCCAGCAGTCAACGTTGGCTCTCCTACGAGCAGTACTTC	CASSQRWLSYEQYF
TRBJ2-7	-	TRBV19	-	TGTGCCAGTAGTCCGGTTCCAGGGGCCTACGAGCAGTACTTC	CASSPVPGAYEQYF
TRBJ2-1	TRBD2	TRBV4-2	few	TGTGCCAGCAGCCAAAAACCACTGGGACTAGATTCCTACAGTGAGCAGTTCTTC	CASSQKPLGLDSYSEQFF
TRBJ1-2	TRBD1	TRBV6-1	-	TGTGCCAGCGGATTGAGGGACAGGGTCAACTATGGCTACACCTTC	CASGLRDRVNYGYTF
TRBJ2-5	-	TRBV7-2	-	TGTGCCAGCAGCTTAGTTGCTATCAAAGAGACCCAGTACTTC	CASSLVAIKETQYF